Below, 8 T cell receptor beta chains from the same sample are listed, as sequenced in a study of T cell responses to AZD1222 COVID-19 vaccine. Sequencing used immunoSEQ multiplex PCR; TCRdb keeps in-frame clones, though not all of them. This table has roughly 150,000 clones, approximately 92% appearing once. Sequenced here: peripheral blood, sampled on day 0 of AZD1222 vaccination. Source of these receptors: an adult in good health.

The CDR3 sequence is CASSQTGEETQYF. Here the CDR3 DNA reads TGTGCCAGCAGCCAGACAGGGGAGGAGACCCAGTACTTC. The chain has TRBV4-2 and TRBJ2-5; 8 bases map to TRBD1. The CDR3 extends over 13 amino acids. The junction had 2 bases not matched to a gene; V was cut back by 3 bases and J by 5 bases. Germline CDR1 is LGHNA and CDR2 is YNFKEQ.

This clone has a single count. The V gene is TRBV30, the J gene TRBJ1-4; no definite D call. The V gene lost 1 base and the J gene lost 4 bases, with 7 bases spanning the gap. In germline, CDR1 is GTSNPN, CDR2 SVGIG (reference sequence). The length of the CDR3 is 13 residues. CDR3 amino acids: CAWSGGNNEKLFF. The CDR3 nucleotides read TGTGCCTGGAGTGGAGGAAATAATGAAAAACTGTTTTTT.

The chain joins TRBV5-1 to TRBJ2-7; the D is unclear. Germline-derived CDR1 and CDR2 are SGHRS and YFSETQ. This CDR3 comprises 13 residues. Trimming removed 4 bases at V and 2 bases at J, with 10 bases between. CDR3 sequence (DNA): TGCGCCAGCAGCGAGGACGGTACCTACGAGCAGTACTTC. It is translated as CASSEDGTYEQYF.

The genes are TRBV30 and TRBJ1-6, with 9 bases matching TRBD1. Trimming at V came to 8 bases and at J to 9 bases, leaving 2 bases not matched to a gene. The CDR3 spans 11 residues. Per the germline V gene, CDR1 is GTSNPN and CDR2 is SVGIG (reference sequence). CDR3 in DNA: TGTGCCGTGGACAGGGGTTCACCCCTCCACTTT. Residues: CAVDRGSPLHF.

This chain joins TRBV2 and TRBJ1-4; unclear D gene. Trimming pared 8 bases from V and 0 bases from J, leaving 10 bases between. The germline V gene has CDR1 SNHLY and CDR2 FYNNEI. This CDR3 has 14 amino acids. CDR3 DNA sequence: TGTGCCAGCCGGGCAGACTCAACTAATGAAAAACTGTTTTTT. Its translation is CASRADSTNEKLFF.

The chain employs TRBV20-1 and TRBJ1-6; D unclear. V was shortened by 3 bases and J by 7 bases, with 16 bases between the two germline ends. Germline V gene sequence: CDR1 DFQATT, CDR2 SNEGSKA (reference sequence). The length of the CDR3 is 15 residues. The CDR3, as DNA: TGCAGTGCTAGTGGCCTGCTTGGCCAAAATTCACCCCTCCACTTT. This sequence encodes CSASGLLGQNSPLHF.

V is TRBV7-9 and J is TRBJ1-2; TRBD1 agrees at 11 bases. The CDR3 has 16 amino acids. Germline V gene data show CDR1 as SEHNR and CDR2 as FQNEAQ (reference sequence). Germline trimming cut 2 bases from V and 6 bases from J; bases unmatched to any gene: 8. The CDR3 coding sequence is TGTGCCAGCAGCTTATTCTTGGACAGGGGGCTAGATGGCTACACCTTC. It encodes CASSLFLDRGLDGYTF.

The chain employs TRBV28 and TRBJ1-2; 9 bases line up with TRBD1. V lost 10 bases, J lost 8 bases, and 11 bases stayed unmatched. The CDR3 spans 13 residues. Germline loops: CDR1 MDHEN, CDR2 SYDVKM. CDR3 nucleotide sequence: TGTGCCACCGTCCCGGGACAGGGTTCGGGCTACACCTTC. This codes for CATVPGQGSGYTF.